Below are 22 T cell receptor beta chains sequenced from a single sample in a study of cytomegalovirus exposure and HLA in healthy donors listed by TCRdb under 2017. The library was obtained by the immunoSEQ multiplex PCR assay. For the multiplex PCR, a mixture combining 60 forward primers for TCR Vbeta segments and 13 reverse primers for TCR Jbeta segments was used. TCRdb carries this immuneACCESS record with in-frame sequences only. Its versions omit some clonotypes, under half of them owing to an unresolved V gene in the studies checked, with the rest unexplained. This sample comprises around 90,000 clones, more than 75% of them detected only once. The ten largest clones represent over 9% of the sample. The material sequenced was PBMCs. The receptors shown here come from a human donor in good health.

The gene calls are TRBV9 and TRBJ1-1; tentative D call: TRBD1 (5 bases). Trimming shortened V by 1 base and J by 0 bases, and 7 bases separated the two germline ends. This CDR3 has 14 residues. The germline gives CDR1 SGDLS, CDR2 YYNGEE. This CDR3 reads CASSVTGMNTEAFF. CDR3 nucleotide sequence: TGTGCCAGCAGCGTAACAGGCATGAACACTGAAGCTTTCTTT.

A single count supports this clone. The chain joins TRBV7-2 to TRBJ1-2; TRBD1 might be the D (6 bases). There are 15 residues in the CDR3. Germline CDR1 and CDR2: SGHTA and FQGNSA. Between the trimmed V and J ends, which lost 4 bases and 3 bases, there was a span of 15 bases. Here the CDR3 DNA reads TGTGCCAGCAGCTCCTCAACAGGGTTCGACTATGGCTACACCTTC. Protein: CASSSSTGFDYGYTF.

The J gene is TRBJ1-2, the V gene TRBV27; a weak D match, TRBD1 (6 bases). The V and J ends lost 6 bases and 4 bases respectively, with 12 bases between them. The CDR3 length is 13 residues. Germline values: CDR1 MNHEY, CDR2 SMNVEV (reference sequence). CDR3 nucleotides: TGTGCCAGCAGGGAAACAGGGCTCTATGGCTACACCTTC. It encodes CASRETGLYGYTF.

This clone was found a few times. The chain is built from TRBV5-5 and TRBJ1-4; 8 bases align to TRBD1. The germline V gene has CDR1 SGHKS and CDR2 YYEKEE (reference sequence). V lost 2 bases and J lost 6; bases outside the gene matches: 3. The CDR3 runs to 14 residues. The CDR3 DNA is TGTGCCAGCAGCTTTTCGACAGGGGATGAAAAACTGTTTTTT. Translated: CASSFSTGDEKLFF.

The chain combines TRBV4-1 with TRBJ1-2; tentative D call: TRBD1 (5 bases). V gave up 0 bases and J gave up 9 bases, with 14 bases separating them. The CDR3 runs 14 residues. CDR1 is MGHRA and CDR2 is YSYEKL in the germline V gene. This CDR3 is CASSQEGPLVSYTF. The CDR3 bases are TGCGCCAGCAGCCAAGAGGGGCCCCTTGTGAGCTACACCTTC.

This clone was picked up one time. The J gene is TRBJ2-2, the V gene TRBV7-6; 12 nucleotides align to TRBD2. The CDR3 runs 15 residues. V gave up 6 bases and J gave up 6 bases; unmatched junction bases: 5. Germline V gene lookup returns CDR1 SGHVS and CDR2 FNYEAQ. The DNA for the CDR3 is TGTGCCAGCAGTCTAGCGGGAGGGCCTCCCGGGGAGCTGTTTTTT. Its protein product is CASSLAGGPPGELFF.

This clone was found once. This chain connects TRBV5-1 to TRBJ2-7; weak D call: TRBD2 (5 bases). CDR1 SGHRS and CDR2 YFSETQ come from the germline V gene. This CDR3 spans 14 amino acids. The V end was cut by 3 bases, the J end by 6 bases, with 16 bases between. The CDR3 sequence is CASSWSSSLSEQYF. The CDR3 nucleotides read TGCGCCAGCAGCTGGTCTAGCTCTCTCTCCGAGCAGTACTTC. The full variable domain, with the rest looked up from reference TRBV5-1 and TRBJ2-7, is KAGVTQTPRYLIKTRGQQVTLSCSPISGHRSVSWYQQTPGQGLQFLFEYFSETQRNKGNFPGRFSGRQFSNSRSEMNVSTLELGDSALYLCASSWSSSLSEQYFGPGTRLTVT.

The chain links TRBV18 to TRBJ2-1, with 7 positions matching TRBD1. The junction had 4 bases not matched to a gene; V was cut back by 3 bases and J by 2 bases. The CDR3 is made up of 15 amino acids. CDR1 is KGHSH and CDR2 is LQKENI in the germline V gene. The CDR3 protein is CASSPQQGAYNEQFF. The CDR3 coding sequence is TGTGCCAGCTCACCCCAGCAGGGGGCCTACAATGAGCAGTTCTTC.

V and J are TRBV7-9 and TRBJ1-2; unclear D gene. Trimming removed 1 base at V and 1 base at J, with 7 bases between. The CDR3 is 14 amino acids. Germline CDR1 reads SEHNR; CDR2 reads FQNEAQ (reference sequence). Written as DNA, the CDR3 is TGTGCCAGCAGCTTAGTTTCGGTTAACTATGGCTACACCTTC. This encodes CASSLVSVNYGYTF. Variable domain in full (rest from reference TRBV7-9 and TRBJ1-2): DTGVSQNPRHKITKRGQNVTFRCDPISEHNRLYWYRQTLGQGPEFLTYFQNEAQLEKSRLLSDRFSAERPKGSFSTLEIQRTEQGDSAMYLCASSLVSVNYGYTFGSGTRLTVV.

This sequence joins TRBV27 and TRBJ2-7; TRBD2 agrees at 13 bases. CDR1 is MNHEY and CDR2 is SMNVEV in the germline V gene (reference sequence). CDR3 length: 19 amino acids. V shed 4 bases, J shed 6 bases, and the junction held 18 bases outside the gene matches. The CDR3 spells CASSSGLRLAGGRGFEQYF. DNA of the CDR3: TGTGCCAGCAGTTCCGGATTGAGACTAGCGGGAGGAAGGGGTTTCGAGCAGTACTTC.

The V gene is TRBV5-1, the J gene TRBJ1-3; maybe TRBD1 (5 bases). Between the trimmed V and J ends, which lost 4 bases and 5 bases, there was a span of 13 bases. Germline CDR1 reads SGHRS; CDR2 reads YFSETQ. The CDR3 has 14 amino acids. In nucleotides, the CDR3 is TGCGCCAGCAGCCTAGCGGACACCCGAAACACCATATATTTT. This encodes CASSLADTRNTIYF.

This clone was recorded a few times. This rearrangement joins TRBV18 to TRBJ2-5, with 10 bases lining up with TRBD2. CDR1 and CDR2 (germline): KGHSH, LQKENI. Trimming took 0 bases from V and 5 from J; bases not matched to a gene: 6. CDR3 length equals 16 residues. In DNA form, the CDR3 reads TGTGCCAGCTCACCACCCAGCGGGGGGGCCAAGGAGACCCAGTACTTC. Amino acid sequence: CASSPPSGGAKETQYF. The full variable domain, rest sourced from reference TRBV18 and TRBJ2-5, is NAGVMQNPRHLVRRRGQEARLRCSPMKGHSHVYWYRQLPEEGLKFMVYLQKENIIDESGMPKERFSAEFPKEGPSILRIQQVVRGDSAAYFCASSPPSGGAKETQYFGPGTRLLVL.

The chain has TRBV7-3 and TRBJ1-1; 10 bases align to TRBD1. V lost 1 base to trimming and J lost 4 bases; unmatched junction nucleotides: 9. CDR1 and CDR2 (germline): SGHTA, FQGTGA. The CDR3 runs to 17 residues. The CDR3 reads CASSLIPGTGAGTEAFF. The CDR3 nucleotides are TGTGCCAGCAGCTTAATACCGGGGACAGGGGCGGGCACTGAAGCTTTCTTT.

This chain joins TRBV19 and TRBJ2-7; 13 bases are shared with TRBD2. In germline, CDR1 is LNHDA, CDR2 SQIVND (reference sequence). The CDR3 sequence is 15 residues long. The junction had 4 bases not matched to a gene; V was cut back by 3 bases and J by 5 bases. The CDR3 is CASSIPTSGRNEQYF. CDR3 coding DNA: TGTGCCAGTAGTATTCCGACTAGCGGGAGGAACGAGCAGTACTTC.

For the CDR3, the DNA is TGCGCCAGCAGCTCGTCCGGGGTTAACACTGAAGCTTTCTTT. Translation gives CASSSSGVNTEAFF. This chain uses TRBV5-1 with TRBJ1-1; D call uncertain. The CDR3 has 14 amino acids. Germline lookup yields CDR1 SGHRS and CDR2 YFSETQ. The ends were cut back, 3 bases at V and 2 bases at J, with 11 bases in the middle. The complete variable domain, with remaining parts taken from reference TRBV5-1 and TRBJ1-1, reads KAGVTQTPRYLIKTRGQQVTLSCSPISGHRSVSWYQQTPGQGLQFLFEYFSETQRNKGNFPGRFSGRQFSNSRSEMNVSTLELGDSALYLCASSSSGVNTEAFFGQGTRLTVV.

This clone was seen a single time. The rearrangement links TRBV19 to TRBJ2-5; D may be TRBD1 (5 bases). Germline assignment: CDR1 LNHDA and CDR2 SQIVND (reference sequence). Trimming removed 3 bases from V and 2 bases from J, with 16 bases in between. The CDR3 consists of 16 residues. CDR3 sequence (DNA): TGTGCCAGTAGTATCGCTGGCAGGGCCAAGCAAGAGACCCAGTACTTC. Translated, it gives CASSIAGRAKQETQYF.

The rearrangement uses TRBV18 and TRBJ2-2; 12 positions agree with TRBD1. Looked up from germline, CDR1 is KGHSH and CDR2 is LQKENI. The CDR3 totals 17 residues. Germline trimming cut 5 bases from V and 2 bases from J; bases unmatched to any gene: 6. The CDR3 coding sequence is TGTGCCAGCTCAACAGGGACAGGGGGCACAAACACCGGGGAGCTGTTTTTT. Translation: CASSTGTGGTNTGELFF. The complete variable domain, with remaining parts taken from reference TRBV18 and TRBJ2-2, reads NAGVMQNPRHLVRRRGQEARLRCSPMKGHSHVYWYRQLPEEGLKFMVYLQKENIIDESGMPKERFSAEFPKEGPSILRIQQVVRGDSAAYFCASSTGTGGTNTGELFFGEGSRLTVL.

The V and J genes are TRBV28 and TRBJ1-1; TRBD1 aligns across 8 bases. Germline V gene data show CDR1 as MDHEN and CDR2 as SYDVKM. J lost 0 bases, V lost 8 bases, and 8 bases had no gene match. CDR3 length: 15 amino acids. The CDR3: CASLSPGQVNTEAFF. The CDR3 DNA reads TGTGCCAGCCTCAGCCCGGGACAGGTGAACACTGAAGCTTTCTTT.

The rearrangement uses TRBV5-1 and TRBJ2-2; the D gene is possibly TRBD2 (5 bases). Germline values: CDR1 SGHRS, CDR2 YFSETQ. This CDR3 has 15 residues. Trimming shortened V by 3 bases and J by 4 bases, and 13 bases separated the two germline ends. CDR3: CASSSPPAGTGELFF. In nucleotides, the CDR3 is TGCGCCAGCAGCTCCCCTCCGGCGGGCACCGGGGAGCTGTTTTTT.

The rearrangement joins TRBV15 to TRBJ2-7, with D perhaps TRBD2 (5 bases). V shed 1 base and J shed 2 bases, with 9 bases lying between them. The V gene's germline CDR1 is LNHNV and CDR2 YYDKDF (reference sequence). This CDR3 has 14 amino acids. The CDR3 DNA follows: TGTGCCACCAGCAGAGTTGACTACCCCTACGAGCAGTACTTC. Translated: CATSRVDYPYEQYF.

The CDR3 protein is CASSFGAGTDTQYF. The DNA for the CDR3 is TGTGCCAGCAGTTTTGGGGCAGGCACAGATACGCAGTATTTT. The chain joins TRBV27 to TRBJ2-3, with a tentative D call TRBD1 (5 bases). Germline V lookup: CDR1 MNHEY, CDR2 SMNVEV (reference sequence). The V gene lost 3 bases and the J gene lost 1 base, with 8 bases spanning the gap. The CDR3 runs 14 residues.

This clone was counted only a few times. The J gene is TRBJ2-3, the V gene TRBV5-1, with TRBD1 matching over 9 bases. The junction had 3 bases not matched to a gene; V was cut back by 3 bases and J by 4 bases. CDR1 is SGHRS and CDR2 is YFSETQ in the germline V gene. The CDR3 covers 14 residues. The CDR3 nucleotides are TGCGCCAGCAGCTCAGGACAGGGGCCAGATACGCAGTATTTT. As protein: CASSSGQGPDTQYF.